A single sample is the source of the 18 T cell receptor beta chains below, sequenced in a study of T cell repertoires in cytomegalovirus infection. Each CDR3 protein is one row after TCRdb ran MiXCR on the reads. Found here are nearly 700,000 distinct CDR3 sequences, roughly 33% of them singletons; the top ten hold 15% to 20%. Antigens for these TCRs are unknown. The material sequenced was cultured PBMCs, taken from culture after CMV antigen stimulation. All receptors come from a human donor in good health (CMV status not recorded). Some clones in this sample may be carry-over from other donors' samples.

This clonotype was detected ten times or more. V and J are TRBV12-3 or TRBV12-4 and TRBJ2-5, with 11 nucleotides matching TRBD2. The CDR3 extends over 17 amino acids. The ends lost 2 bases at V and 5 bases at J; junction bases unmatched: 10. This CDR3 reads CASSLRTSGRGYETQYF. The DNA of the CDR3 is TGTGCCAGCAGTTTACGTACTAGCGGGAGAGGATACGAGACCCAGTACTTC.

This clonotype was seen ten or more times. The chain links TRBV7-2 to TRBJ2-1; 8 bases align to TRBD2. Germline values: CDR1 SGHTA, CDR2 FQGNSA. The CDR3 totals 16 residues. The ends lost 5 bases at V and 12 bases at J; junction bases unmatched: 18. The CDR3 spells CASSRPGLGLYTGQFF. The DNA for the CDR3 is TGTGCCAGCAGCAGACCGGGACTAGGACTTTACACGGGGCAGTTCTTC. The full variable domain, in which reference TRBV7-2 and TRBJ2-1 provide the parts outside the CDR3, is GAGVSQSPSNKVTEKGKDVELRCDPISGHTALYWYRQSLGQGLEFLIYFQGNSAPDKSGLPSDRFSAERTGGSVSTLTIQRTQQEDSAVYLCASSRPGLGLYTGQFFGPGTRLTVL.

This clonotype appeared many times. The CDR3 DNA sequence: TGTGCCAGCAGCTTAGGGGACATATACACTGAAGCTTTCTTT. This encodes CASSLGDIYTEAFF. This rearrangement joins TRBV7-8 to TRBJ1-1, with D possibly being TRBD1 (6 bases). Trimming cost V 1 base and J 3 bases, with 9 bases left between them. This CDR3 spans 14 amino acids. CDR1 is SGHVS and CDR2 is FQNEAQ in the germline V gene.

This clonotype was seen more than once but under ten times. J is TRBJ2-3 and V is TRBV12-3 or TRBV12-4; maybe TRBD2 (5 bases). V lost 6 bases and J 0 bases, leaving 10 bases between the germline ends. The length of the CDR3 is 14 residues. The CDR3 region has the DNA TGTGCCAGCAGGCGAGCGGCAAGCACAGATACGCAGTATTTT. It is translated as CASRRAASTDTQYF.

V is TRBV27 and J is TRBJ2-6, with D uncertain. Germline CDR1 and CDR2: MNHEY and SMNVEV (reference sequence). V gave up 5 bases and J gave up 2 bases, with 13 bases separating them. The CDR3 spans 16 residues. DNA of the CDR3: TGTGCCAGCAGTCTCGGACCGGCGGCTGGGGCCAACGTCCTGACTTTC. Translation gives CASSLGPAAGANVLTF.

CDR3 loop: CAWRPPGFNEQYF. As DNA, the CDR3 is TGTGCCTGGAGGCCCCCAGGTTTCAACGAGCAGTACTTC. The V call is TRBV30, the J call TRBJ2-7; D is unresolved. The germline CDR1 and CDR2 sequences are GTSNPN and SVGIG (reference sequence). V was trimmed by 3 bases and J by 5 bases, leaving 14 bases between them. This CDR3 is built from 13 residues.

In its sample, this clonotype was seen a few times. The chain carries TRBV7-2 and TRBJ2-2, with D perhaps TRBD1 or TRBD2 (5 bases each). Germline V gene data show CDR1 as SGHTA and CDR2 as FQGNSA. Between the trimmed V and J ends, which lost 6 bases and 7 bases, there was a span of 15 bases. The CDR3 extends over 14 amino acids. Here the CDR3 DNA reads TGTGCCAGCAGTGTCCCCTCGAGGGGCGGGGAGCTGTTTTTT. Amino acids: CASSVPSRGGELFF.

This clonotype was counted between two and nine times. V is TRBV6-1 and J is TRBJ2-1; the D is unclear. The CDR3 length is 14 residues. Germline V gene lookup returns CDR1 MNHNS and CDR2 SASEGT. V lost 6 bases, J lost 6 bases, and 15 bases lay in between. The CDR3 DNA sequence: TGTGCCAGCAGCCTCAATTTTGCGGCCAATGAGCAGTTCTTC. It specifies CASSLNFAANEQFF.

The genes are TRBV20-1 and TRBJ2-7; D tentatively reads TRBD1 or TRBD2 (5 bases each). Germline V gene lookup returns CDR1 DFQATT and CDR2 SNEGSKA (reference sequence). CDR3 length: 16 amino acids. Trimming cost V 0 bases and J 2 bases, with 17 bases left between them. CDR3 in amino acids: CSAREEIWGNPYEQYF. The CDR3 DNA reads as TGCAGTGCTAGAGAGGAGATTTGGGGGAACCCCTACGAGCAGTACTTC.

The chain employs TRBV30 and TRBJ1-6; TRBD1 matches at 11 bases. Germline lookup yields CDR1 GTSNPN and CDR2 SVGIG (reference sequence). The CDR3 length is 14 residues. The V gene end was trimmed by 3 bases and the J gene end by 9 bases; junction bases not matched to a gene: 4. The CDR3 region has the DNA TGTGCCTGGAGCGCCGGGACAGGGGGTTCACCCCTCCACTTT. Its protein is CAWSAGTGGSPLHF.

V is TRBV15 and J is TRBJ2-1, with a tentative D call TRBD1 (6 bases). The length of the CDR3 is 15 residues. Trimming removed 0 bases at V and 4 bases at J, with 10 bases between. The germline V gene encodes CDR1 LNHNV and CDR2 YYDKDF (reference sequence). In DNA, the CDR3 is TGTGCCACCAGCAGAGATGGGGGCTTTTACAATGAGCAGTTCTTC. It encodes CATSRDGGFYNEQFF.

The V call is TRBV30, the J call TRBJ2-7; TRBD1 is a possible D gene (7 bases). Per the germline V gene, CDR1 is GTSNPN and CDR2 is SVGIG (reference sequence). V lost 2 bases, J lost 4 bases, and 12 bases lay in between. The CDR3 extends over 13 amino acids. CDR3 DNA: TGTGCCTGGAGTCTCCAGGGGGGATACGAGCAGTACTTC. It specifies CAWSLQGGYEQYF.

This clonotype was detected only a few times. The chain has TRBV4-1 and TRBJ2-2; D may be TRBD2 (6 bases). The CDR3 is 17 residues long. Per the germline V gene, CDR1 is MGHRA and CDR2 is YSYEKL. The V end was cut by 2 bases, the J end by 5 bases, with 18 bases between. CDR3: CASSQSVRGGRTGELFF. CDR3 nucleotides: TGCGCCAGCAGCCAAAGTGTTAGGGGAGGTCGGACCGGGGAGCTGTTTTTT.

The chain uses TRBV27 and TRBJ2-7, with 7 bases that match TRBD1. Germline V gene data show CDR1 as MNHEY and CDR2 as SMNVEV (reference sequence). The CDR3 sequence is 15 residues long. V lost 3 bases and J lost 3; bases outside the gene matches: 8. The CDR3: CASSLIYRGDYEQYF. CDR3 DNA: TGTGCCAGCAGTTTGATTTACAGGGGAGACTACGAGCAGTACTTC.

To note about this clonotype: One end of the junction is discordant with germline, which a read error may explain. The chain carries TRBV5-6 and TRBJ1-5; no clear D gene. The CDR3 runs 15 residues. CDR1 is SGHDT, CDR2 YYEEEE, per germline. CDR3 protein: CASSLTVNSNQPKHF. The CDR3 DNA reads TGTGCCAGCAGCTTGACGGTGAATAGCAATCAGCCCAAGCATTTT.

The chain recombines TRBV7-2 with TRBJ2-5; D remains ambiguous. The CDR3 is 15 residues long. V gave up 3 bases and J gave up 1 base, with 12 bases separating them. CDR1 SGHTA and CDR2 FQGNSA come from the germline V gene. Here the CDR3 DNA reads TGTGCCAGCAGCTTCTACTCCGCGCCCCAAGAGACCCAGTACTTC. Its protein product is CASSFYSAPQETQYF.

This clonotype was counted only a few times. This chain connects TRBV6-2 or TRBV6-3 to TRBJ2-1; TRBD2 agrees at 13 bases. With V trimmed by 4 bases and J by 1 base, 13 bases remained unmatched. This CDR3 has 20 amino acids. Germline V gene data show CDR1 as MNHEY and CDR2 as SVGEGT. The CDR3 reads CASSFTPTSGRLLSYNEQFF. The DNA for the CDR3 is TGTGCCAGCAGTTTCACTCCGACTAGCGGGAGGCTCCTATCCTACAATGAGCAGTTCTTC.

The chain links TRBV12-3 or TRBV12-4 to TRBJ2-5, with D possibly being TRBD2 (6 bases). Deletions cut 4 bases from V and 1 base from J, with 13 bases between. The CDR3 extends over 15 amino acids. CDR3 DNA: TGTGCCAGCAGTTCTCACTCCGGGGGCCAAGAGACCCAGTACTTC. It codes for CASSSHSGGQETQYF.